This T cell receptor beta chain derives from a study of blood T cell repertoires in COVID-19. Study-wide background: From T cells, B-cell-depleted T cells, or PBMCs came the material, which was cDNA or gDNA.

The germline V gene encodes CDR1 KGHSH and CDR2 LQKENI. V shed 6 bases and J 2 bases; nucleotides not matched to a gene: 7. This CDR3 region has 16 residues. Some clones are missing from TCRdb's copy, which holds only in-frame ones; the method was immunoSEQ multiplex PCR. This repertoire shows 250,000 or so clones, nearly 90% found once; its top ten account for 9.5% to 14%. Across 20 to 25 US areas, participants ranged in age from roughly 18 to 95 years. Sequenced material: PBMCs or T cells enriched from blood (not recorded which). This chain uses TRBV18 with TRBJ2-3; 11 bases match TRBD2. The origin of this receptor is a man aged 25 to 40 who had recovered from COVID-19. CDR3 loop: CASSPDSGRATDTQYF. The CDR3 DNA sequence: TGTGCCAGCTCGCCTGATAGCGGGAGGGCCACAGATACGCAGTATTTT.